The 30 T cell receptor beta chains below all came from one sample that was sequenced in a study of cytomegalovirus exposure and HLA in healthy donors. PCR used 60 Vbeta primers and 13 Jbeta primers. TCRdb's copy holds only in-frame clones and misses some; the assay was immunoSEQ multiplex PCR. The profile shows around 140,000 clones, 75% to 85% of them singletons. Sequenced: PBMCs. These receptors were collected from a woman aged 18 to 35 in good health and CMV-seropositive.

This clone has only a few counts. The chain joins TRBV5-1 to TRBJ2-3; 8 bases fit TRBD2. V shed 3 bases, J shed 7 bases, and the junction held 10 bases outside the gene matches. Germline assignment: CDR1 SGHRS and CDR2 YFSETQ. This CDR3 region has 15 residues. The CDR3 is CASSYSGLDMNTQYF. As DNA, the CDR3 is TGCGCCAGCAGCTATTCGGGACTAGATATGAATACGCAGTATTTT.

This clone was observed a handful of times. The genes are TRBV7-9 and TRBJ2-5; the D gene is possibly TRBD2 (5 bases). V was shortened by 0 bases and J by 5 bases, with 7 bases between the two germline ends. The CDR3 is 13 residues long. Germline V lookup: CDR1 SEHNR, CDR2 FQNEAQ (reference sequence). The CDR3 region is CASSLAQRETQYF. The CDR3 region has the DNA TGTGCCAGCAGCTTAGCACAGCGGGAGACCCAGTACTTC.

This clone has a handful of counts. J is TRBJ2-3 and V is TRBV7-2, with 8 bases matching TRBD1. This CDR3 is 15 amino acids long. The J segment lost 2 bases and the V segment lost 1 base, leaving 2 bases of the junction unmatched. Germline lookup yields CDR1 SGHTA and CDR2 FQGNSA. The CDR3 nucleotides are TGTGCCAGCAGCTTAGGACAGGGGCACACAGATACGCAGTATTTT. Translating gives CASSLGQGHTDTQYF.

The chain employs TRBV5-4 and TRBJ1-2; 8 nucleotides agree with TRBD1. With V trimmed by 4 bases and J by 6 bases, 20 bases remained unmatched. Germline V gives CDR1 SGHNT, CDR2 YYREEE (reference sequence). The CDR3 consists of 18 residues. CDR3 in amino acids: CASSRQLGAGGAEHGYTF. The CDR3 DNA follows: TGTGCCAGCAGCCGGCAATTGGGGGCAGGGGGCGCAGAACATGGCTACACCTTC.

This clone has only one observation. The chain couples TRBV4-3 to TRBJ1-1; TRBD1 might be the D (5 bases). With 1 base removed from V and 1 base from J, the gap between germline ends came to 10 bases. CDR3 length equals 15 residues. Germline-derived CDR1 and CDR2 are LGHNA and YSLEER. The CDR3 region has the DNA TGCGCCAGCAGCCAAGGTCCGCAGGGGAACACTGAAGCTTTCTTT. Translating it yields CASSQGPQGNTEAFF.

This clone was counted only a few times. The gene calls are TRBV5-1 and TRBJ1-4, with unresolved D. Germline V gene sequence: CDR1 SGHRS, CDR2 YFSETQ. V lost 0 bases to trimming and J lost 4 bases, with 4 bases between them. The CDR3 loop spans 13 amino acids. The CDR3 reads CASSLGLNEKLFF. The CDR3 nucleotides read TGCGCCAGCAGCTTGGGTCTTAATGAAAAACTGTTTTTT.

This chain connects TRBV6-5 to TRBJ2-2, with D maybe TRBD2 (6 bases). The germline gives CDR1 MNHEY, CDR2 SVGAGI. This CDR3 is built from 15 residues. V was trimmed by 7 bases and J by 6 bases, leaving 18 bases between them. The CDR3: CASTYGGGTPGELFF. The CDR3 bases are TGTGCCAGCACCTACGGTGGAGGGACGCCCGGGGAGCTGTTTTTT.

The rearrangement links TRBV13 to TRBJ2-6, with D perhaps matching TRBD2 (6 bases). The germline gives CDR1 PRHDT, CDR2 FYEKMQ (reference sequence). The CDR3 is 15 residues long. V lost 5 bases to trimming and J lost 2 bases, with 10 bases between them. As DNA, the CDR3 is TGTGCCAGCAGCCTTGGGACTCCTGGGGCCAACGTCCTGACTTTC. As protein: CASSLGTPGANVLTF.

This chain links TRBV4-3 with TRBJ2-7; 9 nucleotides align to TRBD2. This CDR3 has 16 residues. The germline V gene encodes CDR1 LGHNA and CDR2 YSLEER. J lost 2 bases, V lost 0 bases, and 5 bases had no gene match. CDR3 in DNA: TGCGCCAGCAGCCAAGAGCTAGCGGGGCAAGCCTACGAGCAGTACTTC. Its protein product is CASSQELAGQAYEQYF.

The chain combines TRBV7-7 with TRBJ1-4; the match to TRBD1 covers 9 bases. Germline V gives CDR1 SSHAT, CDR2 FNYEAQ (reference sequence). Trimming took 5 bases from V and 8 from J; bases not matched to a gene: 3. The CDR3 extends over 13 amino acids. Here the CDR3 DNA reads TGTGCCAGCAGCCGGGGACAGGGAGAAAAACTGTTTTTT. Amino acid sequence: CASSRGQGEKLFF.

This clone turned up a few times. The chain combines TRBV7-9 with TRBJ2-7; 9 bases agree with TRBD2. There are 16 residues in the CDR3. The V gene end was trimmed by 4 bases and the J gene end by 2 bases; junction bases not matched to a gene: 9. Germline V gene lookup returns CDR1 SEHNR and CDR2 FQNEAQ (reference sequence). CDR3 protein: CASSSALRTSAYEQYF. As DNA, the CDR3 is TGTGCCAGCAGCTCCGCGTTGAGGACTAGCGCCTACGAGCAGTACTTC.

The V call is TRBV7-9, the J call TRBJ2-1; TRBD2 aligns across 10 bases. CDR1 is SEHNR, CDR2 FQNEAQ, per germline (reference sequence). The CDR3 is 14 residues long. J gave up 9 bases and V 2 bases, and 4 bases lay outside the gene matches. CDR3 loop: CASSLSGGAGEQFF. The DNA for the CDR3 is TGTGCCAGCAGCTTAAGCGGGGGGGCCGGTGAGCAGTTCTTC.

The rearrangement links TRBV5-5 to TRBJ2-7, with D perhaps matching TRBD1 (6 bases). The length of the CDR3 is 15 residues. Germline V lookup: CDR1 SGHKS, CDR2 YYEKEE (reference sequence). V lost 3 bases, J lost 4 bases, and 17 bases lay in between. CDR3 region: CASSSSTGVFYEQYF. The CDR3 DNA reads TGTGCCAGCAGCTCCTCGACAGGCGTGTTTTACGAGCAGTACTTC. The variable domain in full, completed from reference TRBV5-5 and TRBJ2-7, reads DAGVTQSPTHLIKTRGQQVTLRCSPISGHKSVSWYQQVLGQGPQFIFQYYEKEERGRGNFPDRFSARQFPNYSSELNVNALLLGDSALYLCASSSSTGVFYEQYFGPGTRLTVT.

The J gene is TRBJ1-5, the V gene TRBV28, with unresolved D. Germline V gene lookup returns CDR1 MDHEN and CDR2 SYDVKM. V was pared by 1 base and J by 2 bases, with 21 bases between. This CDR3 region has 19 residues. CDR3 coding DNA: TGTGCCAGCAGTTTATCCCGCATAGGACGGTCGCGGGGCAATCAGCCCCAGCATTTT. It is translated as CASSLSRIGRSRGNQPQHF. Combining the CDR3 with reference TRBV28 and TRBJ1-5 gives the whole variable domain DVKVTQSSRYLVKRTGEKVFLECVQDMDHENMFWYRQDPGLGLRLIYFSYDVKMKEKGDIPEGYSVSREKKERFSLILESASTNQTSMYLCASSLSRIGRSRGNQPQHFGDGTRLSIL.

J is TRBJ2-7 and V is TRBV9, with 7 nucleotides matching TRBD2. Per germline, CDR1 SGDLS and CDR2 YYNGEE. V gave up 0 bases and J gave up 0 bases; unmatched junction bases: 3. The CDR3 is 15 amino acids. The CDR3 sequence: CASSVGGGTSYEQYF. As DNA, the CDR3 is TGTGCCAGCAGCGTAGGGGGGGGGACCTCCTACGAGCAGTACTTC.

The chain couples TRBV6-1 to TRBJ2-1, with 9 bases fitting TRBD2. With 6 bases clipped from V and 5 bases from J, the junction kept 20 bases outside the gene matches. Germline CDR1 is MNHNS and CDR2 is SASEGT. The CDR3 is 19 amino acids. CDR3 protein: CASSEMIRGRGGGNNEQFF. The DNA for the CDR3 is TGTGCCAGCAGCGAAATGATTAGGGGGCGCGGGGGGGGGAACAATGAGCAGTTCTTC.

The chain links TRBV2 to TRBJ2-5, with D unclear. CDR1 and CDR2 from the germline V gene are SNHLY and FYNNEI. V was cut by 6 bases and J by 2 bases, with 13 bases left in between. This CDR3 contains 14 residues. CDR3 DNA: TGTGCCAGCAGAGTTAGAGGAATTCAAGAGACCCAGTACTTC. It yields the protein CASRVRGIQETQYF.

The chain recombines TRBV30 with TRBJ1-2; no reliable D call. The CDR3 loop spans 15 amino acids. V was cut by 0 bases and J by 5 bases, with 16 bases left in between. Per germline, CDR1 GTSNPN and CDR2 SVGIG (reference sequence). The chain's CDR3 is CAWSVQIGVLYGYTF. In DNA form, the CDR3 reads TGTGCCTGGAGTGTCCAAATCGGAGTATTATATGGCTACACCTTC.

The genes are TRBV7-8 and TRBJ1-4, with D possibly being TRBD1 (5 bases). CDR1 SGHVS and CDR2 FQNEAQ come from the germline V gene. The V end lost 0 bases, the J end lost 3 bases, and 8 bases lay between the germline ends. There are 15 residues in the CDR3. CDR3 sequence (DNA): TGTGCCAGCAGCTTAGCAGGGGCGTCTAATGAAAAACTGTTTTTT. The encoded protein is CASSLAGASNEKLFF.

This chain links TRBV4-1 with TRBJ1-5; D unresolved. Per the germline V gene, CDR1 is MGHRA and CDR2 is YSYEKL. V lost 1 base and J 6 bases, leaving 10 bases between the germline ends. There are 14 residues in the CDR3. This CDR3 is CASSQVRGGQPQHF. CDR3 in DNA: TGCGCCAGCAGCCAAGTCCGGGGAGGTCAGCCCCAGCATTTT.

The chain couples TRBV11-2 to TRBJ2-7; 7 bases match TRBD1. Losses at the gene ends were 1 base for V and 4 bases for J; bases not matched to a gene: 10. The CDR3 is made up of 16 amino acids. Germline V gene lookup returns CDR1 SGHAT and CDR2 FQNNGV. CDR3 nucleotide sequence: TGTGCCAGCAGCTTAGCCAGGGGGTCCCTACAATACGAGCAGTACTTC. Amino acids: CASSLARGSLQYEQYF.

This chain connects TRBV10-3 to TRBJ1-5; 9 nucleotides line up with TRBD1. Germline V lookup: CDR1 ENHRY, CDR2 SYGVKD. There are 17 residues in the CDR3. V was clipped by 0 bases and J by 7 bases; unmatched bases: 10. CDR3 sequence (DNA): TGTGCCATCAGTGAGTCCTGGGACAGGGATCGGGGACAGCCCCAGCATTTT. This gives the protein CAISESWDRDRGQPQHF.

This clone was seen a single time. The chain uses TRBV2 and TRBJ2-5; D unclear. Judging by the DNA end, TRBJ2-7 fits better; the J call may be wrong. This CDR3 region has 10 residues. Germline CDR1 reads SNHLY; CDR2 reads FYNNEI. The CDR3 DNA sequence: TGTGCCAGCTCAAACTACGAGCAGTACTTC. Translated, it gives CASSNYEQYF.

This clone was counted only a few times. The rearrangement joins TRBV6-5 to TRBJ2-3; 13 nucleotides match TRBD2. Per germline, CDR1 MNHEY and CDR2 SVGAGI. The CDR3 runs 16 residues. V was clipped by 4 bases and J by 5 bases; unmatched bases: 6. The CDR3 sequence is CASSSLAGGQGDTQYF. CDR3 in DNA: TGTGCCAGCAGTTCACTAGCGGGGGGGCAGGGAGATACGCAGTATTTT.

The chain joins TRBV29-1 to TRBJ2-3; tentative D call: TRBD1 (6 bases). This CDR3 has 13 amino acids. V shed 4 bases and J shed 4 bases, with 12 bases lying between them. Germline CDR1 is SQVTM and CDR2 is ANQGSEA. The CDR3 loop reads CSVGLRGADTQYF. CDR3 coding DNA: TGCAGCGTTGGCCTCAGGGGCGCAGATACGCAGTATTTT.

The rearrangement links TRBV5-1 to TRBJ2-7; 10 bases fit TRBD1. Germline trimming cut 4 bases from V and 6 bases from J; bases unmatched to any gene: 7. The CDR3 contains 14 residues. Germline lookup yields CDR1 SGHRS and CDR2 YFSETQ. The CDR3, as DNA: TGCGCCAGCAGCCCCGGGACAGGGGCTGTCGAGCAGTACTTC. Amino acids: CASSPGTGAVEQYF.

This chain links TRBV7-2 with TRBJ2-7; 15 bases fit TRBD2. The V gene end was trimmed by 3 bases and the J gene end by 2 bases; junction bases not matched to a gene: 5. The CDR3 is 17 residues long. Germline values: CDR1 SGHTA, CDR2 FQGNSA. CDR3 residues: CASSFSRTSGGAYEQYF. The CDR3 DNA follows: TGTGCCAGCAGCTTCTCCCGGACTAGCGGGGGGGCCTACGAGCAGTACTTC.

This chain links TRBV7-2 with TRBJ2-5; D perhaps matches TRBD1 (5 bases). Germline V gene lookup returns CDR1 SGHTA and CDR2 FQGNSA. V lost 5 bases to trimming and J lost 5 bases, with 21 bases between them. This CDR3 contains 16 residues. CDR3 loop: CASSARKGQGLETQYF. CDR3 in DNA: TGTGCCAGCAGCGCTCGGAAGGGGCAGGGATTGGAGACCCAGTACTTC.

The chain uses TRBV9 and TRBJ1-1; TRBD1 is a possible D gene (6 bases). This CDR3 comprises 14 residues. Germline loops: CDR1 SGDLS, CDR2 YYNGEE. V lost 4 bases and J lost 0, with 10 bases in between. CDR3 loop: CASSPRTVNTEAFF. CDR3 coding DNA: TGTGCCAGCAGCCCCCGGACAGTGAACACTGAAGCTTTCTTT.

The rearrangement links TRBV2 to TRBJ2-2; D perhaps matches TRBD2 (5 bases). V was clipped by 10 bases and J by 1 base, with 13 bases between them. The germline gives CDR1 SNHLY, CDR2 FYNNEI. The CDR3 loop spans 14 amino acids. CDR3: CATKRAENTGELFF. CDR3 DNA: TGTGCCACCAAGAGGGCAGAGAACACCGGGGAGCTGTTTTTT.